The T cell receptor (beta chain) under discussion was sequenced for a study of cytomegalovirus exposure and HLA in healthy donors. The study, taken as a whole, reports: TCR beta sequences numbering under 20,000 were associated with HLA alleles at 0.05 false discovery rate in a later analysis. Accurate prediction of most subjects' HLA-A and HLA-B alleles from TCR beta sequences was reported.

As for this clone: Its antigen is undetermined.

The V gene's germline CDR1 is MDHEN and CDR2 SYDVKM. The CDR3 has 16 amino acids. V shed 3 bases and J shed 1 base, with 14 bases lying between them. Primers included in the PCR were 60 Vbeta and 13 Jbeta primers. The repertoire was sequenced with immunoSEQ multiplex PCR; TCRdb's copy has only in-frame clones and lacks some. This sample's table has 100,000 to 150,000 clones. The receptor was isolated from a woman in her forties in good health and CMV-seropositive. The specimen sequenced was PBMCs. The chain couples TRBV28 to TRBJ2-3; D call uncertain. The DNA of the CDR3 is TGTGCCAGCAGTTTTCCCCTGCAGTCAGGCACAGATACGCAGTATTTT. Residues: CASSFPLQSGTDTQYF.